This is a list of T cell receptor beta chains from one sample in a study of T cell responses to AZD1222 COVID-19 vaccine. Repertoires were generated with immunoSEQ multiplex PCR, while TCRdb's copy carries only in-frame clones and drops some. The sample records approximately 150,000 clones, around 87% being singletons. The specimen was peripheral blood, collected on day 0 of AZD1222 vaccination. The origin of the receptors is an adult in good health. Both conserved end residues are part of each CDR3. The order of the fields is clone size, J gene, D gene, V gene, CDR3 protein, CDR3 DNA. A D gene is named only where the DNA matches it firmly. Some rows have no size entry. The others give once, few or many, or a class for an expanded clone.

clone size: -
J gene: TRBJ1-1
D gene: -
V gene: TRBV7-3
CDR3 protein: CASSLIGGAVGVTEAFF
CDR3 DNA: TGTGCCAGCAGCTTAATAGGTGGTGCAGTGGGGGTTACTGAAGCTTTCTTT

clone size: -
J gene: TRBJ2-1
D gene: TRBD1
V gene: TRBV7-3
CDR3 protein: CASSLRTGSRNEQFF
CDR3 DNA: TGTGCCAGCAGCTTACGGACAGGGTCTAGGAATGAGCAGTTCTTC

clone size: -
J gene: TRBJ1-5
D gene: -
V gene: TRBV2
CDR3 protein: CASCSQISNQPQHF
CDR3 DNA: TGTGCCAGCTGTTCGCAGATTAGCAATCAGCCCCAGCATTTT

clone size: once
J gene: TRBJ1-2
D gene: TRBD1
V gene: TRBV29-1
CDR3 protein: CSGDRDGYTF
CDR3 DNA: TGCAGCGGGGACAGGGATGGCTACACCTTC

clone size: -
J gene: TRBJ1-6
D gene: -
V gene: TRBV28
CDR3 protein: CASARTVNSPLHF
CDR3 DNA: TGTGCCAGCGCTCGGACAGTAAATTCACCCCTCCACTTT

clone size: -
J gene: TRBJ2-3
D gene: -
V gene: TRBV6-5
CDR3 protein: CASSYAGTLDTQYF
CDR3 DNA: TGTGCCAGCAGTTACGCCGGGACCCTAGATACGCAGTATTTT

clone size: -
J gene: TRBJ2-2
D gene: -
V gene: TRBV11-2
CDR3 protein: CASSRLGGELFF
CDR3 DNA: TGTGCCAGCAGCCGCCTTGGGGGGGAGCTGTTTTTT

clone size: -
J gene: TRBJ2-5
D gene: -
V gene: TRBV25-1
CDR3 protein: CASKVPGVETQYF
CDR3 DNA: TGTGCCAGCAAGGTCCCAGGCGTGGAGACCCAGTACTTC

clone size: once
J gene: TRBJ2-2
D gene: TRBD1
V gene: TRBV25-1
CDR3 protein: CASSGAGTGVTGELFF
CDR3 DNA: TGTGCCAGCAGTGGGGCCGGGACAGGAGTCACCGGGGAGCTGTTTTTT

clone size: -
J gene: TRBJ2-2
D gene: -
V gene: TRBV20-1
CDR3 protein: CSASQGTGELFF
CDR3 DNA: TGCAGTGCTAGTCAGGGGACCGGGGAGCTGTTTTTT

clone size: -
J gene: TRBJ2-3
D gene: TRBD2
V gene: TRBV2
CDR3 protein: CASSEQREGRDTQYF
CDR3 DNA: TGTGCCAGCAGTGAACAGCGGGAGGGCCGAGATACGCAGTATTTT

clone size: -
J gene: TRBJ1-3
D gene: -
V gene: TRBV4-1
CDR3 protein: CASSARTRGNTIYF
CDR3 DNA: TGCGCCAGCAGCGCTAGGACCAGGGGAAACACCATATATTTT

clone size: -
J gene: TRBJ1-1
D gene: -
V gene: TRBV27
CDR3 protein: CASSAEGITEAFF
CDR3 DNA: TGTGCCAGCAGTGCGGAGGGAATCACTGAAGCTTTCTTT

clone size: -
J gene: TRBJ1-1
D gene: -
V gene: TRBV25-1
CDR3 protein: CASSPRVWGSYSGTEAFF
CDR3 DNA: TGTGCCAGCAGTCCTCGGGTCTGGGGAAGCTATTCTGGCACTGAAGCTTTCTTT

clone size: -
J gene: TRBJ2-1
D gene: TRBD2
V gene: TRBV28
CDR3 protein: CASSPPTSANNEQFF
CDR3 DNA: TGTGCCAGCAGTCCACCGACTAGCGCGAACAATGAGCAGTTCTTC

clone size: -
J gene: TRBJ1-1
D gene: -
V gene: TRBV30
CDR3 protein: CAWSVWQHTEAFF
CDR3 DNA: TGTGCCTGGAGTGTATGGCAGCACACTGAAGCTTTCTTT

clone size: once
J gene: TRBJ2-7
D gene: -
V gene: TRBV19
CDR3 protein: CASRDGDGSSYEQYF
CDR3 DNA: TGTGCCAGTCGCGATGGGGACGGTAGCTCCTACGAGCAGTACTTC

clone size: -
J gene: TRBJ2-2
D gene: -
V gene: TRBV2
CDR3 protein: CASTRGAGELFF
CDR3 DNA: TGTGCCAGTACCAGGGGAGCCGGGGAGCTGTTTTTT

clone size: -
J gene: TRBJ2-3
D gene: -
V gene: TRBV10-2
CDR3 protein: CASSGAGTDTQYF
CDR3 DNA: TGCGCCAGCAGTGGGGCGGGCACAGATACGCAGTATTTT

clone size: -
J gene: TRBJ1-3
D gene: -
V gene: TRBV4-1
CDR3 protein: CASSQPRSSGNTIYF
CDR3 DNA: TGCGCCAGCAGCCAACCCAGGAGCTCTGGAAACACCATATATTTT

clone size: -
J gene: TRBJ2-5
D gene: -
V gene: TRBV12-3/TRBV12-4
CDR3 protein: CASSIQETQYF
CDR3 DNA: TGTGCCAGCAGTATACAAGAGACCCAGTACTTC

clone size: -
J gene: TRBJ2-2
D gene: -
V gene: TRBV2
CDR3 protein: CASRGAGELFF
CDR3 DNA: TGTGCCAGCAGGGGGGCCGGGGAGCTGTTTTTT

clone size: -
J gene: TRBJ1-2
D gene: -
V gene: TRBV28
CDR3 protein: CASSIRDNRGYTF
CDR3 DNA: TGTGCCAGCAGTATACGGGATAACAGGGGCTACACCTTC

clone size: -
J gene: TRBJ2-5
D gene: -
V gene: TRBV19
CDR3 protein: CASRQGTTQYF
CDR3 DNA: TGTGCCAGTCGGCAGGGGACGACCCAGTACTTC

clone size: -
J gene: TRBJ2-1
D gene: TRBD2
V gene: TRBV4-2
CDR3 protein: CVSSQDRDYAYNEQFF
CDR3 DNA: TGTGTCAGCAGCCAAGACCGGGACTACGCTTACAATGAGCAGTTCTTC

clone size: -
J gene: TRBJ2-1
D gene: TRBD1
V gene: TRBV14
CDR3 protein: CASSPGGTGSLLFF
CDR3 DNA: TGTGCCAGCAGCCCAGGGGGCACGGGCTCCCTTCTGTTCTTC